This T cell receptor (beta chain) is from a study of cytomegalovirus exposure and HLA in healthy donors. Study conclusions and caveats: Accurate predictions that matched the HLA-A and HLA-B alleles of most subjects were reportedly made from TCR beta sequences.

Primers: 60 Vbeta forward and 13 Jbeta reverse. Sequenced by immunoSEQ multiplex PCR; TCRdb stores in-frame clones only, minus some. The table includes about 200,000 clones, 86% detected once. Turning to this clone: No antigen is known for it.

Per the germline V gene, CDR1 is SNHLY and CDR2 is FYNNEI. The CDR3 consists of 15 residues. V was pared by 7 bases and J by 7 bases, with 23 bases between. This TCR was recovered from a woman in her thirties in good health and CMV-seronegative. Sequencing input: PBMCs. The chain uses TRBV2 and TRBJ2-7, with D maybe TRBD2 (6 bases). CDR3 DNA: TGTGCCAGCAAACTTACCGGGACCCCCGCGGGGGAGCAGTACTTC. Protein: CASKLTGTPAGEQYF. The complete variable domain, with remaining parts taken from reference TRBV2 and TRBJ2-7, reads EPEVTQTPSHQVTQMGQEVILRCVPISNHLYFYWYRQILGQKVEFLVSFYNNEISEKSEIFDDQFSVERPDGSNFTLKIRSTKLEDSAMYFCASKLTGTPAGEQYFGPGTRLTVT.